Listed below are T cell receptor beta chains from one sample, sequenced in a study of T cell repertoires in cytomegalovirus infection. TCRdb recomputed calls from the reads with MiXCR, one row per CDR3 protein. This table holds about 330,000 distinct CDR3 sequences, more than 8% found once. What was sequenced was PBMCs. These receptors all stem from a human donor in good health (CMV status not recorded). Some clones in this sample may be carry-over from other donors' samples. Both conserved end residues are part of each CDR3. The order of the fields is clone size, J gene, V gene, D gene, CDR3 protein, CDR3 DNA. D genes are given only for firm matches. The size field is filled for only some rows; it gives once, few, many or a size class.

clone size: few; J gene: TRBJ2-6; V gene: TRBV7-2; D gene: NA; CDR3 protein: CASTPRGLSGANVLTF; CDR3 DNA: TGTGCCAGCACCCCCCGCGGGTTATCTGGGGCCAACGTCCTGACTTTC
clone size: many; J gene: TRBJ2-1; V gene: TRBV7-2; D gene: NA; CDR3 protein: CAIAARTAYNEQFF; CDR3 DNA: TGTGCCATTGCGGCCCGGACGGCCTACAATGAGCAGTTCTTC
clone size: NA; J gene: TRBJ2-7; V gene: TRBV7-9; D gene: NA; CDR3 protein: CASSPPGVGYEQYF; CDR3 DNA: TGTGCCAGCAGCCCACCGGGAGTAGGGTACGAGCAGTACTTC
clone size: NA; J gene: TRBJ2-2; V gene: TRBV7-9; D gene: NA; CDR3 protein: CASSRRRVGTGELFF; CDR3 DNA: TGTGCCAGCAGCCGTAGGCGGGTTGGCACCGGGGAGCTGTTTTTT
clone size: NA; J gene: TRBJ2-1; V gene: TRBV28; D gene: NA; CDR3 protein: CASVGGQDNEQFF; CDR3 DNA: TGTGCCAGCGTCGGGGGGCAAGACAATGAGCAGTTCTTC
clone size: few; J gene: TRBJ1-6; V gene: TRBV20-1; D gene: NA; CDR3 protein: CSAQRTDNSPLHF; CDR3 DNA: TGCAGTGCTCAACGGACAGATAATTCACCCCTCCACTTT
clone size: many; J gene: TRBJ2-7; V gene: TRBV6-1; D gene: TRBD2; CDR3 protein: CASSARVGSSGGSRIYEQYF; CDR3 DNA: TGTGCCAGCAGTGCGCGCGTCGGAAGTAGCGGGGGCTCTCGAATCTACGAGCAGTACTTC
clone size: NA; J gene: TRBJ1-1; V gene: TRBV7-2; D gene: TRBD1; CDR3 protein: CASSAQQGGAFF; CDR3 DNA: TGTGCCAGCAGCGCACAACAGGGGGGAGCTTTCTTT
clone size: many; J gene: TRBJ2-7; V gene: TRBV7-2; D gene: NA; CDR3 protein: CASSLAGQFSYEQYF; CDR3 DNA: TGTGCCAGCAGCTTAGCGGGTCAGTTCTCCTACGAGCAGTACTTC
clone size: NA; J gene: TRBJ2-7; V gene: TRBV20-1; D gene: TRBD1; CDR3 protein: CSAMDRGNGSYEQYF; CDR3 DNA: TGCAGTGCTATGGACAGGGGGAATGGGTCCTACGAGCAGTACTTC
clone size: NA; J gene: TRBJ2-7; V gene: TRBV19; D gene: TRBD2; CDR3 protein: CASSLVRGDEQYF; CDR3 DNA: TGTGCCAGTAGTCTCGTGCGGGGGGACGAGCAGTACTTC
clone size: few; J gene: TRBJ2-1; V gene: TRBV6-2/TRBV6-3; D gene: NA; CDR3 protein: CASSYYGTKGYEQFF; CDR3 DNA: TGTGCCAGCAGTTACTACGGGACAAAAGGCTATGAGCAGTTCTTC
clone size: medium-sized; J gene: TRBJ2-1; V gene: TRBV7-8; D gene: NA; CDR3 protein: CASSLDVSVGAHPLQEQFF; CDR3 DNA: TGTGCCAGCAGCTTAGATGTTAGTGTGGGAGCCCACCCCCTTCAAGAGCAGTTCTTC
clone size: many; J gene: TRBJ2-1; V gene: TRBV19; D gene: TRBD1; CDR3 protein: CATKTGSSYNEQFF; CDR3 DNA: TGTGCCACCAAGACAGGGAGCTCCTACAATGAGCAGTTCTTC
clone size: many; J gene: TRBJ1-6; V gene: TRBV7-2; D gene: NA; CDR3 protein: CASSLEGSYNSPLHF; CDR3 DNA: TGTGCCAGCAGCTTAGAGGGTAGCTATAATTCACCCCTCCACTTT
clone size: many; J gene: TRBJ1-5; V gene: TRBV5-1; D gene: NA; CDR3 protein: CASSLGGSNQPQHF; CDR3 DNA: TGTGCCAGCAGCTTAGGGGGGTCGAATCAGCCCCAGCATTTT
clone size: few; J gene: TRBJ2-1; V gene: TRBV6-2/TRBV6-3; D gene: TRBD2; CDR3 protein: CASRAGGLTNEQFF; CDR3 DNA: TGTGCCAGCAGAGCGGGAGGACTAACCAATGAGCAGTTCTTC
clone size: NA; J gene: TRBJ1-4; V gene: TRBV30; D gene: TRBD1; CDR3 protein: CGLQGAMEKLFF; CDR3 DNA: TGTGGGCTACAGGGGGCGATGGAAAAACTGTTTTTT
clone size: few; J gene: TRBJ1-2; V gene: TRBV6-6; D gene: NA; CDR3 protein: CASTEAGFSGYTF; CDR3 DNA: TGTGCCAGCACGGAGGCAGGGTTTAGTGGCTACACCTTC
clone size: many; J gene: TRBJ2-1; V gene: TRBV7-3; D gene: TRBD2; CDR3 protein: CASSSGGAGTYNEQFF; CDR3 DNA: TGTGCCAGCAGCAGCGGGGGTGCGGGGACCTACAATGAGCAGTTCTTC
clone size: many; J gene: TRBJ2-3; V gene: TRBV11-2; D gene: TRBD2; CDR3 protein: CASSLVPSGSTDTQYF; CDR3 DNA: TGTGCCAGCAGCTTAGTACCTAGCGGTAGCACAGATACGCAGTATTTT
clone size: many; J gene: TRBJ2-1; V gene: TRBV10-3; D gene: NA; CDR3 protein: CAIKAGQNNEQFF; CDR3 DNA: TGTGCCATCAAAGCAGGACAGAACAATGAGCAGTTCTTC
clone size: many; J gene: TRBJ2-7; V gene: TRBV5-4; D gene: NA; CDR3 protein: CASSSDRRPAYEQYF; CDR3 DNA: TGTGCCAGCAGCTCGGACAGAAGGCCCGCCTACGAGCAGTACTTC
clone size: few; J gene: TRBJ1-3; V gene: TRBV12-3/TRBV12-4; D gene: NA; CDR3 protein: CASMDRQGTSGNTIYF; CDR3 DNA: TGTGCCAGCATGGATCGCCAGGGGACTTCTGGAAACACCATATATTTT
clone size: many; J gene: TRBJ1-1; V gene: TRBV12-3/TRBV12-4; D gene: NA; CDR3 protein: CASRIQRNTEAFF; CDR3 DNA: TGTGCCAGCAGGATACAGCGGAACACTGAAGCTTTCTTT
clone size: many; J gene: TRBJ1-3; V gene: TRBV7-2; D gene: NA; CDR3 protein: CASSLDRVSGNTIYF; CDR3 DNA: TGTGCCAGCAGCTTAGACAGGGTCTCTGGAAACACCATATATTTT
clone size: NA; J gene: TRBJ2-5; V gene: TRBV12-3/TRBV12-4; D gene: TRBD1; CDR3 protein: CASSLKGAGTQYF; CDR3 DNA: TGTGCCAGCAGTTTAAAGGGGGCCGGGACCCAGTACTTC
clone size: NA; J gene: TRBJ1-5; V gene: TRBV6-5; D gene: NA; CDR3 protein: CASSYSYPQGRGQPQHF; CDR3 DNA: TGTGCCAGCAGTTACTCGTACCCACAGGGACGAGGGCAGCCCCAGCATTTT
clone size: NA; J gene: TRBJ2-7; V gene: TRBV6-1; D gene: TRBD1; CDR3 protein: CASSERDRAGFRYEQYF; CDR3 DNA: TGTGCCAGCAGTGAGCGAGACAGGGCCGGGTTTAGGTACGAGCAGTACTTC
clone size: many; J gene: TRBJ1-2; V gene: TRBV12-3/TRBV12-4; D gene: NA; CDR3 protein: CASRTYGGVGTF; CDR3 DNA: TGTGCCAGCAGAACCTACGGGGGGGTCGGCACCTTC
clone size: few; J gene: TRBJ2-2; V gene: TRBV24-1; D gene: NA; CDR3 protein: CATSDRRESGELFF; CDR3 DNA: TGTGCCACCAGTGATCGCAGGGAATCCGGGGAGCTGTTTTTT
clone size: few; J gene: TRBJ1-1; V gene: TRBV15; D gene: TRBD1; CDR3 protein: CATSRTGRNTEAFF; CDR3 DNA: TGTGCCACCAGCAGGACAGGGAGGAACACTGAAGCTTTCTTT
clone size: few; J gene: TRBJ1-6; V gene: TRBV3-1; D gene: TRBD1; CDR3 protein: CASSQVGTVSGSPLHF; CDR3 DNA: TGTGCCAGCAGCCAAGTCGGGACAGTCTCCGGATCACCCCTCCACTTT
clone size: many; J gene: TRBJ2-2; V gene: TRBV4-2; D gene: NA; CDR3 protein: CASSGQGSSAGELFF; CDR3 DNA: TGTGCCAGCTCCGGTCAGGGAAGTTCGGCCGGGGAGCTGTTTTTT
clone size: many; J gene: TRBJ1-2; V gene: TRBV7-3; D gene: NA; CDR3 protein: CASSFGPGSYGYTF; CDR3 DNA: TGTGCCAGCAGCTTTGGCCCGGGGTCTTATGGCTACACCTTC
clone size: few; J gene: TRBJ2-6; V gene: TRBV19; D gene: NA; CDR3 protein: CASSMLASGANVLTF; CDR3 DNA: TGTGCCAGTAGTATGTTGGCTTCTGGGGCCAACGTCCTGACTTTC
clone size: few; J gene: TRBJ2-2; V gene: TRBV7-9; D gene: NA; CDR3 protein: CASRRGQGLNTGELFF; CDR3 DNA: TGTGCCAGCAGGAGAGGGCAGGGGCTGAACACCGGGGAGCTGTTTTTT
clone size: NA; J gene: TRBJ2-1; V gene: TRBV6-5; D gene: TRBD2; CDR3 protein: CASSYASGSSYNEQFF; CDR3 DNA: TGTGCCAGCAGTTACGCTAGCGGGAGCTCCTACAATGAGCAGTTCTTC
clone size: few; J gene: TRBJ2-7; V gene: TRBV20-1; D gene: NA; CDR3 protein: CSANWGVNSYEQYF; CDR3 DNA: TGCAGTGCTAATTGGGGGGTCAACTCCTACGAGCAGTACTTC
clone size: many; J gene: TRBJ1-5; V gene: TRBV6-2/TRBV6-3; D gene: NA; CDR3 protein: CASSYSKRDGETNQPQHF; CDR3 DNA: TGTGCCAGCAGTTACTCGAAAAGGGACGGCGAAACGAATCAGCCCCAGCATTTT
clone size: many; J gene: TRBJ2-1; V gene: TRBV7-9; D gene: NA; CDR3 protein: CASSFLGQPSYNEQFF; CDR3 DNA: TGTGCCAGCAGCTTCCTCGGACAGCCTTCCTACAATGAGCAGTTCTTC
clone size: many; J gene: TRBJ1-1; V gene: TRBV12-3/TRBV12-4; D gene: NA; CDR3 protein: CASTPDNLLWTEAFF; CDR3 DNA: TGTGCCAGCACCCCTGACAACCTTCTATGGACTGAAGCTTTCTTT
clone size: few; J gene: TRBJ2-2; V gene: TRBV6-4; D gene: TRBD1; CDR3 protein: CASSEGGHGTGELFF; CDR3 DNA: TGTGCCAGCAGTGAAGGGGGCCACGGCACCGGGGAGCTGTTTTTT